The 21 T cell receptor beta chains below come from one sample, sequenced in a study of beta chain features in type 1 diabetes. TCRB transcripts that were expressed got sequenced, as all of the isolated RNA had been reverse transcribed. TCRdb keeps only in-frame clones here, not all; method: immunoSEQ multiplex PCR. The table lists about 350,000 clones, less than 20% of them singletons. The specimen sequenced was naive CD4+ T cells from blood. All receptors come from a woman under 30 in good health.

This clone has only a few counts. V usage is TRBV7-2 and J usage is TRBJ2-2, with D possibly TRBD2 on 5 matching bases. V dropped 4 bases and J dropped 0 bases, with 15 bases sitting between them. CDR1 and CDR2 from the germline V gene are SGHTA and FQGNSA. The CDR3 length is 17 residues. The CDR3: CASSSRPAGPNTGELFF. The CDR3 DNA follows: TGTGCCAGCAGCTCGAGGCCCGCGGGCCCGAACACCGGGGAGCTGTTTTTT.

This clone has a handful of counts. The rearrangement joins TRBV2 to TRBJ1-5; 8 positions match TRBD1. Germline V gives CDR1 SNHLY, CDR2 FYNNEI. CDR3 length equals 15 residues. Trimming cost V 3 bases and J 6 bases; bases outside gene matches: 7. CDR3 amino acids: CASSENRGMAQPQHF. CDR3 in DNA: TGTGCCAGCAGTGAGAACAGGGGGATGGCTCAGCCCCAGCATTTT.

A few counts support this clone. CDR3 amino acids: CASGGQNTYGYTF. Written as DNA, the CDR3 is TGTGCCAGCGGGGGACAGAACACCTATGGCTACACCTTC. The chain carries TRBV7-8 and TRBJ1-2, with TRBD1 matching 7 bases. Germline lookup yields CDR1 SGHVS and CDR2 FQNEAQ. V lost 8 bases and J lost 4; bases outside the gene matches: 7. The length of the CDR3 is 13 residues.

This rearrangement joins TRBV11-1 to TRBJ2-2; a possible D gene is TRBD2 (5 bases). V lost 2 bases to trimming and J lost 6 bases, with 10 bases between them. The CDR3 is 14 amino acids. Germline CDR1 reads SGHAT; CDR2 reads FQDESV (reference sequence). The CDR3 loop is CASSLSGAAGELFF. The CDR3 coding sequence is TGTGCCAGCAGCTTAAGCGGAGCTGCCGGGGAGCTGTTTTTT.

The chain recombines TRBV11-3 with TRBJ1-2; D gene uncertain. V was shortened by 7 bases and J by 7 bases, with 13 bases between the two germline ends. Germline V CDR1 and CDR2: SGHNT, YENEEA. The CDR3 loop spans 12 amino acids. The CDR3 is CASNPEAGGYTF. CDR3 sequence (DNA): TGTGCCAGCAATCCCGAGGCTGGTGGCTACACCTTC.

The DNA of the CDR3 is TGTGCCAGCTCAACAGGAGCTTTCTACGAGCAGTACTTC. It codes for CASSTGAFYEQYF. This chain connects TRBV18 to TRBJ2-7; tentatively, D is TRBD1 (5 bases). The germline CDR1 and CDR2 sequences are KGHSH and LQKENI. The CDR3 contains 13 residues. The germline V and J ends were trimmed by 5 bases and 3 bases, with 11 bases remaining between them.

This clone was detected only a few times. The V and J genes are TRBV7-2 and TRBJ1-2, with D possibly being TRBD1 (6 bases). Germline-derived CDR1 and CDR2 are SGHTA and FQGNSA. V was clipped by 4 bases and J by 8 bases, with 17 bases between them. This CDR3 region has 14 residues. CDR3 nucleotides: TGTGCCAGCAGCTCCGTCCGCACAGGGCGCGGCTACACCTTC. Amino acids: CASSSVRTGRGYTF.

The chain links TRBV30 to TRBJ2-7; perhaps TRBD1 as D (6 bases). Germline CDR1 is GTSNPN and CDR2 is SVGIG (reference sequence). The CDR3 is 13 residues long. V lost 5 bases and J lost 5, with 16 bases in between. CDR3 sequence reads: CAWRSQGIDEQYF. CDR3 nucleotide sequence: TGTGCCTGGCGATCTCAGGGGATCGACGAGCAGTACTTC.

This clone was seen a few times. The rearrangement joins TRBV18 to TRBJ2-3; D not resolved. Per germline, CDR1 KGHSH and CDR2 LQKENI. The CDR3 extends over 14 amino acids. Trimming removed 0 bases at V and 3 bases at J, with 7 bases between. The CDR3 nucleotides are TGTGCCAGCTCACCACCGTTTCGGACAGATACGCAGTATTTT. Protein product: CASSPPFRTDTQYF.

The chain uses TRBV4-1 and TRBJ1-1; TRBD1 agrees at 8 bases. The trim removed 1 base at V and 4 bases at J, leaving 8 bases unmatched. CDR1 MGHRA and CDR2 YSYEKL come from the germline V gene. CDR3 length: 16 residues. The CDR3 nucleotides read TGCGCCAGCAGCCAAGGGCAGGGGGCGCGGGGCACTGAAGCTTTCTTT. Protein: CASSQGQGARGTEAFF.

V is TRBV30 and J is TRBJ1-5, with D unclear. CDR3 length: 13 residues. Germline-derived CDR1 and CDR2 are GTSNPN and SVGIG (reference sequence). The V and J ends lost 0 bases and 4 bases respectively, with 7 bases between them. CDR3 in amino acids: CAWSVNTNQPQHF. In DNA, the CDR3 is TGTGCCTGGAGTGTAAACACGAATCAGCCCCAGCATTTT. The variable domain in full, with the rest retrieved from reference TRBV30 and TRBJ1-5, is SQTIHQWPATLVQPVGSPLSLECTVEGTSNPNLYWYRQAAGRGLQLLFYSVGIGQISSEVPQNLSASRPQDRQFILSSKKLLLSDSGFYLCAWSVNTNQPQHFGDGTRLSIL.

This clone came up a few times. The chain employs TRBV9 and TRBJ2-7; 8 nucleotides match TRBD1. Trimming took 0 bases from V and 3 from J; bases not matched to a gene: 5. The germline V gene has CDR1 SGDLS and CDR2 YYNGEE. The CDR3 totals 15 residues. The CDR3 here is CASSVAGQGLYEQYF. As DNA, the CDR3 is TGTGCCAGCAGCGTAGCCGGACAGGGACTCTACGAGCAGTACTTC.

The rearrangement links TRBV5-1 to TRBJ2-1; D call uncertain. Germline V lookup: CDR1 SGHRS, CDR2 YFSETQ. CDR3 length equals 11 residues. V lost 8 bases and J 9 bases, leaving 12 bases between the germline ends. CDR3 coding DNA: TGCGCCAGTAGAATAGTTTCTGAGCAGTTCTTC. Translating it yields CASRIVSEQFF. The entire variable domain, with the rest obtained from reference TRBV5-1 and TRBJ2-1, is as follows: KAGVTQTPRYLIKTRGQQVTLSCSPISGHRSVSWYQQTPGQGLQFLFEYFSETQRNKGNFPGRFSGRQFSNSRSEMNVSTLELGDSALYLCASRIVSEQFFGPGTRLTVL.

This clone was detected only a few times. This sequence joins TRBV10-3 and TRBJ2-7, with TRBD2 as a possible D gene (5 bases). V lost 7 bases and J 2 bases, leaving 12 bases between the germline ends. CDR1 ENHRY and CDR2 SYGVKD come from the germline V gene. CDR3 length: 13 residues. CDR3: CAITTPGTYEQYF. As DNA, the CDR3 is TGTGCCATCACCACTCCGGGAACCTACGAGCAGTACTTC.

In its sample, this clone was seen a few times. V gene TRBV30 combines with J gene TRBJ2-7, with 10 bases fitting TRBD2. Germline values: CDR1 GTSNPN, CDR2 SVGIG (reference sequence). With V trimmed by 5 bases and J by 5 bases, 6 bases remained unmatched. The CDR3 covers 13 residues. CDR3 bases: TGTGCCTGGCTCCCTAGCGGGAGTCACGAGCAGTACTTC. Translation gives CAWLPSGSHEQYF.

The CDR3 protein is CSAYRDTQYF. The DNA of the CDR3 is TGCAGTGCCTACAGAGATACGCAGTATTTT. The chain joins TRBV20-1 to TRBJ2-3; D is uncertain. Germline CDR1 and CDR2: DFQATT and SNEGSKA (reference sequence). V gave up 6 bases and J gave up 5 bases, with 6 bases separating them. CDR3 size: 10 residues.

In its sample, this clone was seen a few times. The rearrangement joins TRBV30 to TRBJ1-2; 8 bases fit TRBD1. V trimming: 4 bases; J trimming: 8 bases; junction bases outside the gene matches: 9. The germline V gene has CDR1 GTSNPN and CDR2 SVGIG (reference sequence). This CDR3 has 13 residues. The DNA for the CDR3 is TGTGCCTGGACCCGGACAGGGCGAGGGGGCTACACCTTC. It encodes CAWTRTGRGGYTF.

The rearrangement joins TRBV4-1 to TRBJ2-5; D perhaps matches TRBD1 (5 bases). CDR1 MGHRA and CDR2 YSYEKL come from the germline V gene. V was pared by 4 bases and J by 4 bases, with 10 bases between. The CDR3 sequence is 13 residues long. The CDR3: CASSLTVTETQYF. CDR3 coding DNA: TGCGCCAGCAGCCTGACAGTAACAGAGACCCAGTACTTC.

The chain employs TRBV2 and TRBJ1-6, with a tentative D call TRBD1 (5 bases). Germline CDR1 reads SNHLY; CDR2 reads FYNNEI. This CDR3 has 13 amino acids. The V and J ends lost 8 bases and 3 bases respectively, with 8 bases between them. CDR3 amino acids: CASSGDYNSPLHF. Here the CDR3 DNA reads TGTGCCAGCTCGGGGGACTATAATTCACCCCTCCACTTT.

The V gene is TRBV30, the J gene TRBJ1-3; D is uncertain. V was shortened by 2 bases and J by 8 bases, with 10 bases between the two germline ends. Germline lookup yields CDR1 GTSNPN and CDR2 SVGIG (reference sequence). The CDR3 contains 12 residues. The CDR3 sequence: CAWSSSNYTIYF. CDR3 coding DNA: TGTGCCTGGAGTTCTTCTAATTACACCATATATTTT.

In its sample, this clone was seen a few times. The CDR3 nucleotides read TGCAGCGTTGGAAGGGGTGAGGACACTGAAGCTTTCTTT. Translation gives CSVGRGEDTEAFF. The genes are TRBV29-1 and TRBJ1-1; TRBD1 might be the D (5 bases). The CDR3 has 13 residues. Germline lookup yields CDR1 SQVTM and CDR2 ANQGSEA. The V gene lost 4 bases and the J gene lost 3 bases, with 12 bases spanning the gap.